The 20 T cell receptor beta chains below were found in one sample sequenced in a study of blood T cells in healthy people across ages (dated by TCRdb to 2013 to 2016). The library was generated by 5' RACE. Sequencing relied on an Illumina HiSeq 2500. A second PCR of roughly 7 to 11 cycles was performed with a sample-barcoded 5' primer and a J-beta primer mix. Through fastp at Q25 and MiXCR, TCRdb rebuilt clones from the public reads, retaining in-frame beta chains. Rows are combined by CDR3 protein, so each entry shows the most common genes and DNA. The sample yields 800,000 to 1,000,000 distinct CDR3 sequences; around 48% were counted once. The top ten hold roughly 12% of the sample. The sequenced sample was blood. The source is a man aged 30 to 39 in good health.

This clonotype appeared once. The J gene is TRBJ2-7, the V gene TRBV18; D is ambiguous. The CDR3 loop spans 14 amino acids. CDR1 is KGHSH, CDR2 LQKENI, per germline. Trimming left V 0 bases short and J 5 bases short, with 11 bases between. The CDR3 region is CASSPPDIVHEQYF. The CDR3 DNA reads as TGTGCCAGCTCACCACCCGACATAGTCCACGAGCAGTACTTC. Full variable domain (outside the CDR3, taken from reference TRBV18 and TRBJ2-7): NAGVMQNPRHLVRRRGQEARLRCSPMKGHSHVYWYRQLPEEGLKFMVYLQKENIIDESGMPKERFSAEFPKEGPSILRIQQVVRGDSAAYFCASSPPDIVHEQYFGPGTRLTVT.

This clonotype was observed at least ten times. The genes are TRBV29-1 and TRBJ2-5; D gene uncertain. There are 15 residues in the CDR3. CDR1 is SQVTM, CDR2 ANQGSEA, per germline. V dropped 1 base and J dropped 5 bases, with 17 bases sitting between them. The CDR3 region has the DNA TGCAGCGTTGAAGGTGACCAACAAGTTCCTGAGACCCAGTACTTC. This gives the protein CSVEGDQQVPETQYF.

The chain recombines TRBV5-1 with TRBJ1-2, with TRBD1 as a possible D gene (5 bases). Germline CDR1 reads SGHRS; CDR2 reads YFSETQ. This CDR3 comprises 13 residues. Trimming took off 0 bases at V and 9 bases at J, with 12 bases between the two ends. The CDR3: CASSLAQAQRYTF. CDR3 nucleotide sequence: TGCGCCAGCAGCTTGGCACAGGCGCAACGCTACACCTTC.

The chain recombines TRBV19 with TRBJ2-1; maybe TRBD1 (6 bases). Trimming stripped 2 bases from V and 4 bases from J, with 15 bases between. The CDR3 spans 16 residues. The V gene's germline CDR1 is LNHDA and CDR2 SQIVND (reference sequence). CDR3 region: CASSIIRGTGYNEQFF. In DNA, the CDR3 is TGTGCCAGTAGTATAATTAGGGGGACCGGGTACAATGAGCAGTTCTTC. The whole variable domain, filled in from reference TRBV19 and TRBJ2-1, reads DGGITQSPKYLFRKEGQNVTLSCEQNLNHDAMYWYRQDPGQGLRLIYYSQIVNDFQKGDIAEGYSVSREKKESFPLTVTSAQKNPTAFYLCASSIIRGTGYNEQFFGPGTRLTVL.

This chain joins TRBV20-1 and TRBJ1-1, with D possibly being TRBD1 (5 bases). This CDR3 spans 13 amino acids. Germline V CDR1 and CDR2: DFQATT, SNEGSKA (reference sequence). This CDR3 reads CAREGRERAEAFF. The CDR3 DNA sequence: TGCGCCAGAGAGGGGAGGGAGAGGGCTGAAGCTTTCTTT.

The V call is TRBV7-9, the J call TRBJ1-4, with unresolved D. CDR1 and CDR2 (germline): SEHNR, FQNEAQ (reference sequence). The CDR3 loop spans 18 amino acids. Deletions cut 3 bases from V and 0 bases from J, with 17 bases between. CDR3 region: CASSFNPPTGTTNEKLFF. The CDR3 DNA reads TGTGCCAGCAGCTTCAACCCGCCCACCGGGACAACTAATGAAAAACTGTTTTTT.

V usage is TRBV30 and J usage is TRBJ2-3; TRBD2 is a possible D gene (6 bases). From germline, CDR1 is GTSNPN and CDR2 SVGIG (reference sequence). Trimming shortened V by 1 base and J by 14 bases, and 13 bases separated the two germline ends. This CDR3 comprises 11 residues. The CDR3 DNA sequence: TGTGCCTGGAGTGGCCGGGACTGGCTGTATTTT. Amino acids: CAWSGRDWLYF.

CDR3 sequence reads: CASSPHSGQHTEAFF. CDR3 sequence (DNA): TGTGCCAGCAGCCCACACAGCGGGCAGCACACTGAAGCTTTCTTT. The chain combines TRBV7-2 with TRBJ1-1, with D uncertain. The CDR3 consists of 15 residues. Trimming removed 5 bases at V and 3 bases at J, with 16 bases between. Per the germline V gene, CDR1 is SGHTA and CDR2 is FQGNSA.

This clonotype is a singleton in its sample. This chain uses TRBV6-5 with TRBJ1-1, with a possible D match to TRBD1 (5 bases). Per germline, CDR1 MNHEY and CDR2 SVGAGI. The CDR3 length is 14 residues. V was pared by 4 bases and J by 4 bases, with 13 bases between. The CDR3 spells CASSSPRQSTEAFF. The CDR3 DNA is TGTGCCAGCAGTTCCCCCCGACAGTCCACTGAAGCTTTCTTT.

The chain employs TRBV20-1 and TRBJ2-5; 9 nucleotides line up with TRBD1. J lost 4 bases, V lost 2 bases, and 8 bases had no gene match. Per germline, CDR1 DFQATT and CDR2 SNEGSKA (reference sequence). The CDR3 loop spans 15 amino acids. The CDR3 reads CSARPLGTGRETQYF. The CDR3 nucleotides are TGCAGTGCTAGACCGCTGGGGACAGGGAGAGAGACCCAGTACTTC.

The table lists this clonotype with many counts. CDR3 residues: CASSVMAENNYGYTF. DNA for the CDR3: TGTGCCAGCAGCGTAATGGCAGAAAATAACTATGGCTACACCTTC. The chain has TRBV9 and TRBJ1-2; no clear D. Germline V gene sequence: CDR1 SGDLS, CDR2 YYNGEE. This CDR3 spans 15 amino acids. Between the trimmed V and J ends, which lost 1 base and 1 base, there was a span of 11 bases. Looking up the rest from reference TRBV9 and TRBJ1-2 gives the full variable domain: DSGVTQTPKHLITATGQRVTLRCSPRSGDLSVYWYQQSLDQGLQFLIQYYNGEERAKGNILERFSAQQFPDLHSELNLSSLELGDSALYFCASSVMAENNYGYTFGSGTRLTVV.

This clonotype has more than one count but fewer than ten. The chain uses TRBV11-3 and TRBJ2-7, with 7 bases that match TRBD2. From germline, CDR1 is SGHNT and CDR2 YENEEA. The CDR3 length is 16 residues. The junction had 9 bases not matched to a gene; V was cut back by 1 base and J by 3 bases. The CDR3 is CASSLGRLAVGYEQYF. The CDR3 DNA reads TGTGCCAGCAGCTTAGGTAGGCTAGCGGTCGGCTACGAGCAGTACTTC.

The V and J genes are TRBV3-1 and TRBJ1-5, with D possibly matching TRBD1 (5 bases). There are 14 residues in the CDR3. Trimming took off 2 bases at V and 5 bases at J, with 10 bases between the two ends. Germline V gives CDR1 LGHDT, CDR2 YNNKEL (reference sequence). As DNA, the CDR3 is TGTGCCAGCAGCCAAAGGGGCAGGGATCAGCCCCAGCATTTT. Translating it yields CASSQRGRDQPQHF.

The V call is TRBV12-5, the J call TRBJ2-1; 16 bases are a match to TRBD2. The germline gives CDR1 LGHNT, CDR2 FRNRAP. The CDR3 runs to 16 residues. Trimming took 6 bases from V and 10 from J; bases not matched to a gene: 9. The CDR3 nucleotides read TGTGCTAGTGGCCCCGGGACTAGCGGGGGGGCGCAGGAGCAGTTCTTC. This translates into CASGPGTSGGAQEQFF.

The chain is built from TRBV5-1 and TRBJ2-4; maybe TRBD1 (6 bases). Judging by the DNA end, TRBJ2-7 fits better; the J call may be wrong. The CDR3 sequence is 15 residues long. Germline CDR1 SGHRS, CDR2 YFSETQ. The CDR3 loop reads CASSEASGQFYEQYF. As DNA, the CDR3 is TGCGCCAGCAGCGAAGCCTCAGGACAGTTCTACGAGCAGTACTTC.

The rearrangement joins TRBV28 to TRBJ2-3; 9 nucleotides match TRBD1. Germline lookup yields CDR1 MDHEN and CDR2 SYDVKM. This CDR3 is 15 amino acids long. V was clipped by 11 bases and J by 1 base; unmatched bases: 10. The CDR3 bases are TGTGCCGGCCAAACAGGGGGCGTTGGCACAGATACGCAGTATTTT. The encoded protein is CAGQTGGVGTDTQYF.

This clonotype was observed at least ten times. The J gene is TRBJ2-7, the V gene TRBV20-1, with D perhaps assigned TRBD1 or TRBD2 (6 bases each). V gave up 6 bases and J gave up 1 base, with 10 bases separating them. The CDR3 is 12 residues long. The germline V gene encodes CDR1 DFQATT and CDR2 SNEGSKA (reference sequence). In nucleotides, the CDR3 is TGCAGTGCGCGGGACACTTCCTACGAGCAGTACTTC. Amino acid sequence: CSARDTSYEQYF.

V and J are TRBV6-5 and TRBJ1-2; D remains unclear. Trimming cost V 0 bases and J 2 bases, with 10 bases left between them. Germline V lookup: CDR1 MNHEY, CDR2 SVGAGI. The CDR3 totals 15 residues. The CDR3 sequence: CASSYSTTGNYGYTF. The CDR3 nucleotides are TGTGCCAGCAGTTACTCAACAACGGGAAACTATGGCTACACCTTC.

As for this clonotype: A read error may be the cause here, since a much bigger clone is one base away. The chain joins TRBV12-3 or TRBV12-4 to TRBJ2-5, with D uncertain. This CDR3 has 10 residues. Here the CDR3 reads CASGKETPYF. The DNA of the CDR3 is TGTGCCAGCGGGAAAGAGACCCCGTACTTC.

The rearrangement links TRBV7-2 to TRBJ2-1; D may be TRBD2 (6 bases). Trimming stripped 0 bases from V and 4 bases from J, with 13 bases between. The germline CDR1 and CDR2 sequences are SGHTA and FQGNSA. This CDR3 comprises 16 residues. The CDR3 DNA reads TGTGCCAGCAGCTTAGCACTAGCCACCATATACAATGAGCAGTTCTTC. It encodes CASSLALATIYNEQFF.